What follows are 26 T cell receptor beta chains derived from one specimen sequenced in a study of T cell responses to AZD1222 COVID-19 vaccine. Here immunoSEQ multiplex PCR was the method, and the copy in TCRdb shows in-frame clones only, minus some. The table includes 110,000 to 150,000 clones, approximately 91% detected once. Sequenced here: peripheral blood, sampled 28 days after the second AZD1222 dose. The origin of the receptors is an adult who received the AZD1222 COVID-19 vaccine.

This rearrangement joins TRBV10-3 to TRBJ1-1; TRBD1 agrees at 8 bases. The V segment lost 6 bases and the J segment 4 bases; nucleotides outside the gene matches: 7. This CDR3 contains 14 residues. The germline gives CDR1 ENHRY, CDR2 SYGVKD. The CDR3 loop is CAIRETGAFTEAFF. CDR3 sequence (DNA): TGTGCCATCAGAGAGACAGGGGCCTTCACTGAAGCTTTCTTT.

This rearrangement joins TRBV7-3 to TRBJ2-1, with D perhaps matching TRBD1 or TRBD2 (5 bases each). Between the trimmed V and J ends, which lost 6 bases and 0 bases, there was a span of 12 bases. Germline lookup yields CDR1 SGHTA and CDR2 FQGTGA. The CDR3 sequence is 15 residues long. The CDR3 DNA reads as TGTGCCAGCAGTACCGGGACCGCCTCCTACAATGAGCAGTTCTTC. Its protein product is CASSTGTASYNEQFF. Looking up the rest from reference TRBV7-3 and TRBJ2-1 gives the full variable domain: GAGVSQTPSNKVTEKGKYVELRCDPISGHTALYWYRQSLGQGPEFLIYFQGTGAADDSGLPNDRFFAVRPEGSVSTLKIQRTERGDSAVYLCASSTGTASYNEQFFGPGTRLTVL.

The chain has TRBV14 and TRBJ2-5; the match to TRBD1 covers 7 bases. The V and J ends lost 4 bases and 3 bases, in that order; junction bases with no gene match: 5. The germline CDR1 and CDR2 sequences are SGHDN and FVKESK. The CDR3 is 14 residues long. DNA for the CDR3: TGTGCCAGCAGCCTCGGGACAGAGAAAGAGACCCAGTACTTC. Encoded protein: CASSLGTEKETQYF.

The chain recombines TRBV11-3 with TRBJ2-3; D is possibly TRBD2 (5 bases). The CDR3 runs 15 residues. Trimming pared 3 bases from V and 2 bases from J, leaving 12 bases between. Germline V gene data show CDR1 as SGHNT and CDR2 as YENEEA. The CDR3 sequence is CASSFNSGPTDTQYF. The DNA of the CDR3 is TGTGCCAGCAGCTTCAACAGCGGCCCCACAGATACGCAGTATTTT.

The chain is built from TRBV4-1 and TRBJ2-7; 8 nucleotides align to TRBD1. This CDR3 spans 15 amino acids. With V trimmed by 4 bases and J by 4 bases, 9 bases remained unmatched. CDR1 and CDR2 (germline): MGHRA, YSYEKL. The DNA for the CDR3 is TGCGCCAGCAGCCGCACGACAGGGGCAGTTTACGAGCAGTACTTC. It is translated as CASSRTTGAVYEQYF.

The genes are TRBV12-3 or TRBV12-4 and TRBJ1-1; TRBD1 aligns across 9 bases. V shed 6 bases, J shed 8 bases, and the junction held 7 bases outside the gene matches. There are 13 residues in the CDR3. The CDR3 region is CASRLRQGVEAFF. The DNA of the CDR3 is TGTGCCAGCAGACTTCGACAGGGGGTGGAAGCTTTCTTT.

This chain links TRBV4-2 with TRBJ1-6, with 7 bases fitting TRBD1. Germline CDR1 is LGHNA and CDR2 is YNFKEQ. The V gene end was trimmed by 2 bases and the J gene end by 8 bases; junction bases not matched to a gene: 18. The CDR3 runs 19 residues. CDR3 region: CASSQPGLGGSHKDSPLHF. As DNA, the CDR3 is TGTGCCAGCAGCCAACCAGGACTAGGGGGCAGCCACAAAGATTCACCCCTCCACTTT.

The chain couples TRBV24-1 to TRBJ2-1, with D perhaps TRBD1 (6 bases). Per germline, CDR1 KGHDR and CDR2 SFDVKD. The CDR3 totals 16 residues. V was trimmed by 4 bases and J by 4 bases, leaving 16 bases between them. The CDR3 protein is CATSESRRGEYNEQFF. CDR3 nucleotide sequence: TGTGCCACCAGTGAATCTCGCAGGGGTGAGTACAATGAGCAGTTCTTC.

The chain carries TRBV6-5 and TRBJ2-1, with D unresolved. The CDR3 covers 13 residues. Trimming stripped 6 bases from V and 5 bases from J, with 11 bases between. The V gene's germline CDR1 is MNHEY and CDR2 SVGAGI. CDR3 bases: TGTGCCAGCAGCTACGATAGGCACAATGAGCAGTTCTTC. Its protein product is CASSYDRHNEQFF.

The CDR3 sequence is CASRPPAGQTNYGYTF. DNA for the CDR3: TGTGCCAGCAGGCCCCCTGCAGGACAGACTAACTATGGCTACACCTTC. This chain connects TRBV7-8 to TRBJ1-2; weak D call: TRBD1 (6 bases). V lost 6 bases, J lost 0 bases, and 17 bases lay in between. The germline V gene has CDR1 SGHVS and CDR2 FQNEAQ. The CDR3 is 16 amino acids.

The V call is TRBV10-2, the J call TRBJ1-2, with D hard to call. The CDR3 runs to 13 residues. The V and J ends lost 9 bases and 5 bases respectively, with 16 bases between them. CDR1 is WSHSY, CDR2 SAAADI, per germline. The CDR3 sequence: CASQTDEGYGYTF. DNA for the CDR3: TGCGCCAGTCAGACCGACGAGGGTTATGGCTACACCTTC.

The chain is built from TRBV19 and TRBJ2-7, with a possible D match to TRBD2 (7 bases). V lost 2 bases to trimming and J lost 3 bases, with 17 bases between them. Germline values: CDR1 LNHDA, CDR2 SQIVND (reference sequence). The CDR3 has 16 amino acids. As DNA, the CDR3 is TGTGCCAGTAGTATAAGGGGGAGGGGAGGACTCTACGAGCAGTACTTC. Its protein is CASSIRGRGGLYEQYF. Based on the CDR3 plus reference TRBV19 and TRBJ2-7, the full variable domain is DGGITQSPKYLFRKEGQNVTLSCEQNLNHDAMYWYRQDPGQGLRLIYYSQIVNDFQKGDIAEGYSVSREKKESFPLTVTSAQKNPTAFYLCASSIRGRGGLYEQYFGPGTRLTVT.

The CDR3 DNA is TGTGCCAGCAGCTCACAGGGCAATCAGCCCCAGCATTTT. It codes for CASSSQGNQPQHF. The chain has TRBV7-9 and TRBJ1-5; TRBD1 is a possible D gene (5 bases). The CDR3 spans 13 residues. The germline V and J ends were trimmed by 4 bases and 2 bases, with 6 bases remaining between them. CDR1 and CDR2 (germline): SEHNR, FQNEAQ (reference sequence).

CDR3 in DNA: TGTGCCAGCAGTGAATGGGGGACTAGTTTGTTCTTC. The encoded protein is CASSEWGTSLFF. The rearrangement joins TRBV2 to TRBJ2-1; 8 bases are a match to TRBD2. The length of the CDR3 is 12 residues. The V gene end was trimmed by 2 bases and the J gene end by 15 bases; junction bases not matched to a gene: 6. CDR1 and CDR2 from the germline V gene are SNHLY and FYNNEI.

CDR3 protein: CASSFLLGGELFF. The CDR3, as DNA: TGTGCCAGCAGCTTCCTCTTGGGCGGGGAGCTGTTTTTT. V and J are TRBV5-6 and TRBJ2-2; D ambiguous. CDR3 length equals 13 residues. Germline values: CDR1 SGHDT, CDR2 YYEEEE. Trimming left V 2 bases short and J 7 bases short, with 9 bases between.

The chain joins TRBV7-8 to TRBJ1-1, with a possible D match to TRBD1 (6 bases). V was pared by 6 bases and J by 4 bases, with 18 bases between. The germline CDR1 and CDR2 sequences are SGHVS and FQNEAQ. The length of the CDR3 is 15 residues. CDR3 residues: CASRHGEGGSTEAFF. The CDR3 DNA reads as TGTGCCAGCAGGCACGGGGAGGGGGGGAGCACTGAAGCTTTCTTT.

The V call is TRBV11-1, the J call TRBJ1-3; D is unclear. The germline V and J ends were trimmed by 3 bases and 0 bases, with 6 bases remaining between them. This CDR3 region has 14 residues. The germline CDR1 and CDR2 sequences are SGHAT and FQDESV (reference sequence). CDR3 region: CASSLESSGNTIYF. In nucleotides, the CDR3 is TGTGCCAGCAGCTTGGAGAGCTCTGGAAACACCATATATTTT.

The chain links TRBV6-5 to TRBJ1-5; D is ambiguous. V lost 7 bases and J lost 4, with 17 bases in between. This CDR3 region has 15 residues. The germline V gene encodes CDR1 MNHEY and CDR2 SVGAGI. Here the CDR3 reads CASTPLGSVNQPQHF. For the CDR3, the DNA is TGTGCCAGCACTCCACTCGGGTCAGTTAATCAGCCCCAGCATTTT.

The chain carries TRBV23-1 and TRBJ2-1; 7 bases fit TRBD1. TRBV23-1 falls under the ORF class, with uncertain function. V shed 1 base, J shed 8 bases, and the junction held 11 bases outside the gene matches. The CDR3 contains 16 residues. This CDR3 is CASSQFRDSRSYEQFF. The CDR3 DNA is TGCGCCAGCAGTCAATTCAGGGACAGCCGTTCATATGAGCAGTTCTTC.

V usage is TRBV4-2 and J usage is TRBJ1-6; tentatively, D is TRBD1 (6 bases). V dropped 8 bases and J dropped 7 bases, with 15 bases sitting between them. The CDR3 covers 14 residues. Germline values: CDR1 LGHNA, CDR2 YNFKEQ. The CDR3 DNA reads as TGTGCCAGCGGGTACGGGCAGGGGAATTCACCCCTCCACTTT. It is translated as CASGYGQGNSPLHF.

The J gene is TRBJ1-1, the V gene TRBV4-1; TRBD1 agrees at 7 bases. Trimming at V came to 9 bases and at J to 7 bases, leaving 14 bases not matched to a gene. The CDR3 is made up of 14 amino acids. CDR1 is MGHRA and CDR2 is YSYEKL in the germline V gene. In DNA, the CDR3 is TGCGCCAGACGGGCGAGGGGGCGAGGAGATGAAGCTTTCTTT. It specifies CARRARGRGDEAFF.

This clone is a singleton in its sample. The chain carries TRBV30 and TRBJ2-2; D uncertain. V was trimmed by 7 bases and J by 2 bases, leaving 11 bases between them. The CDR3 length is 13 residues. Germline V lookup: CDR1 GTSNPN, CDR2 SVGIG (reference sequence). This CDR3 reads CAYQSINTGELFF. CDR3 DNA sequence: TGTGCCTACCAGTCCATAAACACCGGGGAGCTGTTTTTT.

The V call is TRBV2, the J call TRBJ1-2; TRBD1 matches at 7 bases. This CDR3 region has 12 residues. After removal of 6 bases from V and 8 bases from J, the junction contained 6 bases not matched to a gene. CDR1 SNHLY and CDR2 FYNNEI come from the germline V gene. For the CDR3, the DNA is TGTGCCAGCAGGGGACAGCCCGAGGGCTACACCTTC. This gives the protein CASRGQPEGYTF. The complete variable domain, with remaining parts taken from reference TRBV2 and TRBJ1-2, reads EPEVTQTPSHQVTQMGQEVILRCVPISNHLYFYWYRQILGQKVEFLVSFYNNEISEKSEIFDDQFSVERPDGSNFTLKIRSTKLEDSAMYFCASRGQPEGYTFGSGTRLTVV.

V gene TRBV4-2 combines with J gene TRBJ1-1; 8 nucleotides align to TRBD1. V shed 4 bases and J 2 bases; nucleotides not matched to a gene: 6. CDR1 is LGHNA, CDR2 YNFKEQ, per germline. This CDR3 is built from 15 residues. The CDR3 protein is CASSPRPGGNTEAFF. CDR3 sequence (DNA): TGTGCCAGCAGCCCCCGTCCAGGGGGCAACACTGAAGCTTTCTTT.

CDR3 protein: CAWSVGLAGEETQYF. The CDR3 DNA sequence: TGTGCCTGGAGTGTGGGACTAGCGGGAGAAGAGACCCAGTACTTC. This chain links TRBV30 with TRBJ2-5; 14 bases are a match to TRBD2. The CDR3 runs 15 residues. Looked up from germline, CDR1 is GTSNPN and CDR2 is SVGIG (reference sequence). The J segment lost 3 bases and the V segment lost 0 bases, leaving 0 bases of the junction unmatched.

The chain employs TRBV29-1 and TRBJ1-3; no clear D gene. Germline CDR1 and CDR2: SQVTM and ANQGSEA. The CDR3 is made up of 14 amino acids. CDR3 nucleotide sequence: TGCGGCGCCCGGAAAGTCAGCTCTGGAAACACCATATATTTT. It translates to CGARKVSSGNTIYF.